The clone carrying this TCR beta chain was counted ten times or more. The sorted Tregs were CD4+CD25+CD127-/low cells. TCRdb re-called the 5' RACE reads with MiXCR, one entry per CDR3 protein. Of more than 9,000 distinct CDR3 sequences listed, 17% are singletons. J was trimmed by 7 bases and V by 3 bases; bases with no gene match: 19. The CDR3 length is 18 residues. Per germline, CDR1 SGHRS and CDR2 YFSETQ. The source material was Tregs sorted from a lymph node. V usage is TRBV5-1 and J usage is TRBJ2-1; 7 bases align to TRBD2. The clonotype comes from a female donor with breast cancer. The CDR3 coding sequence is TGCGCCAGCAGCTCCACTTTTATCGGCGGGAGTAGGGTGAATGAGCAGTTCTTC. Its protein product is CASSSTFIGGSRVNEQFF.